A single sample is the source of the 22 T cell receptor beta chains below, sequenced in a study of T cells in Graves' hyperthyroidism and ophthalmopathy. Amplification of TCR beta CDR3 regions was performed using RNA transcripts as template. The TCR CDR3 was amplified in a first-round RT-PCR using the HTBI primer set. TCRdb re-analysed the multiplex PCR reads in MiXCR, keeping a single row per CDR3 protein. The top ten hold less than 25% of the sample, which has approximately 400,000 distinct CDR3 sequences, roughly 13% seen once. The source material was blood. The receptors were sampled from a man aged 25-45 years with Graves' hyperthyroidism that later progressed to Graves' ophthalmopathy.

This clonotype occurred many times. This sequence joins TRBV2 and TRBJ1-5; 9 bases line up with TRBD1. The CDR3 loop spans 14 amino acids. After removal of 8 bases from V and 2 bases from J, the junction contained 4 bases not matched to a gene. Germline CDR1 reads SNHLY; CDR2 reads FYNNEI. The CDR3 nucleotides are TGTGCCAGCCTCCGGGACAGGGGCAATCAGCCCCAGCATTTT. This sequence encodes CASLRDRGNQPQHF. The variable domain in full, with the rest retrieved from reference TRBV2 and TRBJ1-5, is EPEVTQTPSHQVTQMGQEVILRCVPISNHLYFYWYRQILGQKVEFLVSFYNNEISEKSEIFDDQFSVERPDGSNFTLKIRSTKLEDSAMYFCASLRDRGNQPQHFGDGTRLSIL.

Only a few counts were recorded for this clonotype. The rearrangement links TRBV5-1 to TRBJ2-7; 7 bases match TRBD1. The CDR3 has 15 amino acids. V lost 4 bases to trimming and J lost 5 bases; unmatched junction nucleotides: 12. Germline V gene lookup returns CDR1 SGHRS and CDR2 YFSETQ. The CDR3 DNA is TGCGCCAGCAGCGTACGACAGGGTACGGTACACGAGCAGTACTTC. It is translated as CASSVRQGTVHEQYF.

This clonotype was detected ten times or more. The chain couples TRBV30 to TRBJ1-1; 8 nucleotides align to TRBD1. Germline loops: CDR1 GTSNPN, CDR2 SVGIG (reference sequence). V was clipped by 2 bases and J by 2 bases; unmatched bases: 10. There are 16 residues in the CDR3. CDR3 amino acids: CAWSIPGTGINTEAFF. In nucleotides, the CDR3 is TGTGCCTGGAGTATTCCCGGGACAGGCATCAACACTGAAGCTTTCTTT.

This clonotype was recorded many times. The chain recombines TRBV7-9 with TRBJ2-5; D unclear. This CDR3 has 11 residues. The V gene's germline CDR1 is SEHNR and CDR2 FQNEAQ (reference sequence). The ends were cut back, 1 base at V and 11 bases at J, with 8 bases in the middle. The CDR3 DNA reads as TGTGCCAGCAGCTTAGGGGTCCTTCAGTACTTC. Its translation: CASSLGVLQYF.

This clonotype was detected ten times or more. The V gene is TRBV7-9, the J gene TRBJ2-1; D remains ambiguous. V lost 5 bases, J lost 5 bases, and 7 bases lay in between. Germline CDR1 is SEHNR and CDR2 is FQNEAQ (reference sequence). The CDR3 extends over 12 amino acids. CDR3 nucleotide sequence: TGTGCCAGCAGCCGACTGGACAATGAGCAGTTCTTC. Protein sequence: CASSRLDNEQFF.

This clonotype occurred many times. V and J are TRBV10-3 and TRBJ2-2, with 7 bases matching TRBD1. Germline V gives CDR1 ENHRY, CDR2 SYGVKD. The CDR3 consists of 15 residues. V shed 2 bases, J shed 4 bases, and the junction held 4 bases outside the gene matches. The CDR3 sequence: CAISERGGSTGELFF. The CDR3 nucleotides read TGTGCCATCAGTGAGAGAGGGGGCAGCACCGGGGAGCTGTTTTTT.

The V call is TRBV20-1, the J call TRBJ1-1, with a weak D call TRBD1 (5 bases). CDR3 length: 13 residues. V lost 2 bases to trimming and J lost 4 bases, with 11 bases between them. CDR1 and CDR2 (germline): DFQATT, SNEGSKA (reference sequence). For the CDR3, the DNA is TGCAGTGCTAGACGGGGGTTAGCCACTGAAGCTTTCTTT. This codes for CSARRGLATEAFF.

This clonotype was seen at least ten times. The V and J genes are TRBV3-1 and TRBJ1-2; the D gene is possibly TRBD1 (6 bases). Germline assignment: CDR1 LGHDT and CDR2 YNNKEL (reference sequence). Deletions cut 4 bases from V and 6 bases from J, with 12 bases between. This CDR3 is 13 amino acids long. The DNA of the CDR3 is TGTGCCAGCAGCCCCTACAGGGAGAATGGCTACACCTTC. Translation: CASSPYRENGYTF.

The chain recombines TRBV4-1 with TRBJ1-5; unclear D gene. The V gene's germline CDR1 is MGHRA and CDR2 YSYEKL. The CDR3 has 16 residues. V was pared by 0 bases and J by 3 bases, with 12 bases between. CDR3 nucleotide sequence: TGCGCCAGCAGCCAAGACACACAGCCCTACAATCAGCCCCAGCATTTT. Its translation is CASSQDTQPYNQPQHF.

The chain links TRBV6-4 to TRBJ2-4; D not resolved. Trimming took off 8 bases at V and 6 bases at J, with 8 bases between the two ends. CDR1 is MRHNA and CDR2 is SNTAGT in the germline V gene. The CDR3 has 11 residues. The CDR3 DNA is TGTGCCAGCGGGAATGGAAACATTCAGTACTTC. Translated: CASGNGNIQYF.

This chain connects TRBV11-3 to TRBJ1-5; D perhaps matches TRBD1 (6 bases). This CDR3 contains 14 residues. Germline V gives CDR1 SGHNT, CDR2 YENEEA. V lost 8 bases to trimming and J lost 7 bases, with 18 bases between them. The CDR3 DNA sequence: TGTGCCAGCGCTCTGGGGGGCGCGAGCCAGCCCCAGCATTTT. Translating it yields CASALGGASQPQHF. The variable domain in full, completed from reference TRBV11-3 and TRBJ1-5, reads EAGVVQSPRYKIIEKKQPVAFWCNPISGHNTLYWYLQNLGQGPELLIRYENEEAVDDSQLPKDRFSAERLKGVDSTLKIQPAELGDSAVYLCASALGGASQPQHFGDGTRLSIL.

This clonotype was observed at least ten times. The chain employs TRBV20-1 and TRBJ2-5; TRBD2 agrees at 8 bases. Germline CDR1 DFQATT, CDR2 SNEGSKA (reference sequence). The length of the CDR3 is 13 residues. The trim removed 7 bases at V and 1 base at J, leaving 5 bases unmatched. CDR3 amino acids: CSVLADTQETQYF. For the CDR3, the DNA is TGCAGTGTACTAGCGGATACCCAAGAGACCCAGTACTTC.

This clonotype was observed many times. CDR3 sequence (DNA): TGTGCCAGCCAACAGGGGGGTAGCACAGATACGCAGTATTTT. This codes for CASQQGGSTDTQYF. The chain combines TRBV12-3 or TRBV12-4 with TRBJ2-3; 8 positions agree with TRBD1. V lost 8 bases, J lost 0 bases, and 4 bases stayed unmatched. The CDR3 spans 14 residues.

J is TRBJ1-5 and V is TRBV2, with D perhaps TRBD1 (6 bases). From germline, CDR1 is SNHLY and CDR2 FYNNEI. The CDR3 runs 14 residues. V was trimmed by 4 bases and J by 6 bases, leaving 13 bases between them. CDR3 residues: CASSVGRGPQPQHF. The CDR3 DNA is TGTGCCAGCAGTGTGGGCAGGGGACCTCAGCCCCAGCATTTT.

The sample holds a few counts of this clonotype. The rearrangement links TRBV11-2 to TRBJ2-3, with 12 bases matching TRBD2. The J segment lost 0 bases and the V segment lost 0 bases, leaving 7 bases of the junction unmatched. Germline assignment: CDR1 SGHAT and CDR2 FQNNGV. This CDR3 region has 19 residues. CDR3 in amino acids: CASSLDNPSGGVSTDTQYF. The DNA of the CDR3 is TGTGCCAGCAGCTTAGATAACCCTAGCGGGGGGGTAAGCACAGATACGCAGTATTTT.

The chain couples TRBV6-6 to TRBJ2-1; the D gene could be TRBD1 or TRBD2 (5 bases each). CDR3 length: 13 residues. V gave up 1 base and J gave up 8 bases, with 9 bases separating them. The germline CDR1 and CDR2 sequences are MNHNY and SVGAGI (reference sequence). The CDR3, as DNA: TGTGCCAGCAGTTACTGGGACCGCGATGAGCAGTTCTTC. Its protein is CASSYWDRDEQFF.

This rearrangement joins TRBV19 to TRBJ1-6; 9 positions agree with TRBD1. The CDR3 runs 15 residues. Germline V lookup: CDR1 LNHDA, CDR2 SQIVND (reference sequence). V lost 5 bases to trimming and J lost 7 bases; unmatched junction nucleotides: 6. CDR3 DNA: TGTGCCAGTAGTCCCGGACAGGGGTGGAATTCACCCCTCCACTTT. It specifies CASSPGQGWNSPLHF.

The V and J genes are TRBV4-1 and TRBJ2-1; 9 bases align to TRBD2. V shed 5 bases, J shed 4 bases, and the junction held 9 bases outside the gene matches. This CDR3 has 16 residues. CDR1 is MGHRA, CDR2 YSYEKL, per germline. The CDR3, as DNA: TGCGCCAGCAGCACCCGGTCTAGCGGGGATTACAATGAGCAGTTCTTC. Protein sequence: CASSTRSSGDYNEQFF.

CDR3 DNA: TGCAGTGCGGAGGGGGGGCAGGTCTATGGCTACACCTTC. This translates into CSAEGGQVYGYTF. The rearrangement uses TRBV20-1 and TRBJ1-2; possible D gene TRBD1, 6 bases. The V end was cut by 6 bases, the J end by 4 bases, with 15 bases between. The CDR3 is 13 residues long. CDR1 DFQATT and CDR2 SNEGSKA come from the germline V gene (reference sequence).

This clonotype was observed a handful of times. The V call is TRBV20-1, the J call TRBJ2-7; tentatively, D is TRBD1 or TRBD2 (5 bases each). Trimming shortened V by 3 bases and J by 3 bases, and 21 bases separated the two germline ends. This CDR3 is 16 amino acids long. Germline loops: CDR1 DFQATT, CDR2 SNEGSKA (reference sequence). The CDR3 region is CSASMGRGRSGYEQYF. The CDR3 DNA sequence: TGCAGTGCTAGCATGGGCCGGGGCCGCTCGGGCTACGAGCAGTACTTC.

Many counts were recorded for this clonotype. DNA for the CDR3: TGCAGTGCCGCCCACAGGGGCGGAGGGACTGAAGCTTTCTTT. Encoded protein: CSAAHRGGGTEAFF. V and J are TRBV20-1 and TRBJ1-1; 7 bases match TRBD1. The germline gives CDR1 DFQATT, CDR2 SNEGSKA (reference sequence). The ends lost 6 bases at V and 5 bases at J; junction bases unmatched: 12. The CDR3 runs to 14 residues.

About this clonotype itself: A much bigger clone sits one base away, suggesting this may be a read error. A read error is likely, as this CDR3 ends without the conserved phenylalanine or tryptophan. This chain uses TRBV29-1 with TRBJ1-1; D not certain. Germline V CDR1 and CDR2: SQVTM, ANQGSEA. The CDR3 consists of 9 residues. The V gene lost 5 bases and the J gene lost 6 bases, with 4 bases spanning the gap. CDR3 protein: CSVTPEAFS. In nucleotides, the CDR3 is TGCAGCGTTACCCCTGAAGCTTTCTCT.